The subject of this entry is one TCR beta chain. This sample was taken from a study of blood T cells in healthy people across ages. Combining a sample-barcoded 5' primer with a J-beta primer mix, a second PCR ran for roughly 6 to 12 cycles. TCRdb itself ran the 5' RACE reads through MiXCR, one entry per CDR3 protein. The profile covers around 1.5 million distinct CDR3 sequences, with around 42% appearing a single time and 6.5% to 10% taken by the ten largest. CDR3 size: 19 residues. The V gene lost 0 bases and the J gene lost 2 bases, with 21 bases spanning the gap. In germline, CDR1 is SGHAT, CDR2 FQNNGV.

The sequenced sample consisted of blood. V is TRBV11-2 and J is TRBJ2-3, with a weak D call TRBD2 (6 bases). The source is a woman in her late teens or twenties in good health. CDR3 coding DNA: TGTGCCAGCAGCTTAGAATCTCTGGGGGGTAGCGGTAACACAGATACGCAGTATTTT. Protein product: CASSLESLGGSGNTDTQYF.